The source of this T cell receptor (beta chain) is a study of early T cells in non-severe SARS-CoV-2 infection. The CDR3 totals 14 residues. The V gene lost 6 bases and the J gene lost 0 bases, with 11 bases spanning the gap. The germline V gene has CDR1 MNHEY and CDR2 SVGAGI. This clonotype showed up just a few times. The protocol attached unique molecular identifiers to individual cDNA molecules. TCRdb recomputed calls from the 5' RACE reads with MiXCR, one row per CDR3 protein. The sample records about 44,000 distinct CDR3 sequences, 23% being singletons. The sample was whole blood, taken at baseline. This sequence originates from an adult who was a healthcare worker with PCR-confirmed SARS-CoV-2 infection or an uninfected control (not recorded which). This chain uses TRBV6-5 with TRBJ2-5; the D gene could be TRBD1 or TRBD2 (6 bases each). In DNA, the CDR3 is TGTGCCAGCAGCGAAGGGGGGTACCAAGAGACCCAGTACTTC. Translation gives CASSEGGYQETQYF.